Shown below are 5 T cell receptor beta chains from a single sample sequenced in a study of HIV-infected patients and healthy controls (dated by TCRdb to between 2013 and 2015). Libraries were made using 5' RACE. Sequencing was performed on an Illumina MiSeq. Using SuperScript III with primers targeting the alpha and beta constant regions, 500 ng of RNA was reverse transcribed. Alpha and beta chain libraries were generated separately via chain-specific third strand synthesis with multiplexing indices. The public reads were reprocessed in TCRdb via fastp at Q25 and MiXCR, keeping in-frame beta chains. Rows are combined by CDR3 protein, so each entry shows the most common genes and DNA. The sample table lists 18,000 or so distinct CDR3 sequences, 8.5% of them with a count of one. Roughly 20% of the sample is taken by the ten largest. The study collected follow-up blood from HIV-infected patients roughly three months, about 14 weeks, after antiretroviral therapy began. Whole blood was used without cell fractionation, so the repertoire reflected all unsorted peripheral T cells.

This sample comprised blood, obtained during antiretroviral therapy. The receptors derive from an adult with HIV infection.

The chain joins TRBV5-6 to TRBJ2-1; D may be TRBD1 (5 bases). Trimming pared 0 bases from V and 2 bases from J, leaving 12 bases between. The CDR3 runs 16 residues. Germline V gives CDR1 SGHDT, CDR2 YYEEEE. The CDR3 spells CASSLEVGVAYNEQFF. CDR3 sequence (DNA): TGTGCCAGCAGCTTGGAGGTAGGGGTCGCCTACAATGAGCAGTTCTTC. Full variable domain (missing parts from reference TRBV5-6 and TRBJ2-1): DAGVTQSPTHLIKTRGQQVTLRCSPKSGHDTVSWYQQALGQGPQFIFQYYEEEERQRGNFPDRFSGHQFPNYSSELNVNALLLGDSALYLCASSLEVGVAYNEQFFGPGTRLTVL.

This clonotype showed up many times. The chain has TRBV19 and TRBJ2-1; TRBD2 agrees at 11 bases. J gave up 5 bases and V 4 bases, and 4 bases lay outside the gene matches. Germline V lookup: CDR1 LNHDA, CDR2 SQIVND (reference sequence). The CDR3 is 15 residues long. The CDR3 region is CASSKETSGNNEQFF. CDR3 coding DNA: TGTGCCAGTAGTAAGGAGACTAGCGGGAACAATGAGCAGTTCTTC.

This clonotype was counted ten times or more. This rearrangement joins TRBV5-1 to TRBJ2-1; the match to TRBD2 covers 8 bases. Germline CDR1 and CDR2: SGHRS and YFSETQ. The ends lost 4 bases at V and 6 bases at J; junction bases unmatched: 6. The CDR3 is 14 residues long. The CDR3 DNA is TGCGCCAGCAGCCCGGTGACTAGCGCCAATGAGCAGTTCTTC. It encodes CASSPVTSANEQFF.

This chain uses TRBV5-1 with TRBJ2-3; D call uncertain. V was cut by 4 bases and J by 1 base, with 4 bases left in between. This CDR3 region has 12 residues. Germline V gene data show CDR1 as SGHRS and CDR2 as YFSETQ. CDR3 sequence (DNA): TGCGCCAGCAGCGGGGGCACAGATACGCAGTATTTT. This translates into CASSGGTDTQYF.

Judged by abundance, this clonotype is hyperexpanded. The V gene is TRBV7-3, the J gene TRBJ2-3; 8 bases are a match to TRBD2. This CDR3 has 15 residues. The germline V gene encodes CDR1 SGHTA and CDR2 FQGTGA. The J segment lost 1 base and the V segment lost 5 bases, leaving 5 bases of the junction unmatched. The CDR3 coding sequence is TGTGCCAGCAGCCCCGATAGCGGGGGCACAGATACGCAGTATTTT. Residues: CASSPDSGGTDTQYF.